This T cell receptor (beta chain) was sequenced for a study of vaccination and CD4 T cells after COVID-19. Trimming shortened V by 7 bases and J by 9 bases, and 19 bases separated the two germline ends. The CDR3 loop spans 14 amino acids. Treatment described: approximately 11-day PBMC culture with coronavirus spike peptide pools or control peptides (ViraFEST assay). A remark on this clonotype: The target antigen is unknown.

The Oncomine TCR Beta short-read assay was applied to DNA of cultured CD4+ T cells. TCRdb reprocessed the PCR reads via MiXCR and lists one record per CDR3 protein. The data hold around 15,000 distinct CDR3 sequences, with approximately 46% observed a single time. The chain uses TRBV12-3 or TRBV12-4 and TRBJ2-1; possible D gene TRBD2, 6 bases. Sequencing was performed on CD4+ T cells from blood, cultured in vitro. The clonotype originates from a human donor who had recovered from COVID-19. For the CDR3, the DNA is TGTGCCAGCACTCTCTCAGGGCCGCGGGGTGAGCAGTTCTTC. Protein product: CASTLSGPRGEQFF.